These 30 T cell receptor beta chains were sequenced from one sample in a study of tissue T cells after allogeneic stem cell transplantation. Sequenced by immunoSEQ multiplex PCR; TCRdb stores in-frame clones only, minus some. The table shows approximately 45,000 clones, with about three quarters occurring only once. The sequencing input was sorted cells pooled from one or two spleens. These receptor sequences come from a pool of C57BL/6 mice in good health.

With respect to this clone: The genes and germline here are from mouse. The read comes to an end 1 residue before the CDR3 does, leaving the germline J gene to fill in the end. This sequence joins TRBV4 and TRBJ2-7; 8 nucleotides match TRBD2. The CDR3 extends over 14 amino acids. Trimming at V came to 4 bases and at J to 2 bases, leaving 4 bases not matched to a gene. The V gene's germline CDR1 is LGHDT and CDR2 YNNKQL (reference sequence). CDR3 residues: CASSSLGGTYEQYF. The covered CDR3 bases are TGTGCCAGCAGCTCTCTGGGGGGCACCTATGAACAGTAC.

This clone has only one observation. Mouse gene names and germline throughout. Read coverage stops 1 residue before the CDR3 terminus; the germline J gene supplies the remainder. The J gene is TRBJ1-3, the V gene TRBV5; a possible D gene is TRBD1 (5 bases). Germline V gene lookup returns CDR1 LGHNA and CDR2 YNLKQL (reference sequence). The CDR3 contains 15 residues. V lost 0 bases and J 2 bases, leaving 8 bases between the germline ends. CDR3 bases read: TGTGCCAGCAGCCAAGATAGCAGGGCTGGAAATACGCTCTAT. Protein product: CASSQDSRAGNTLY. The whole CDR3 sequence is CASSQDSRAGNTLYF.

A remark on this clone: The gene names here belong to mouse. The read ends 1 residue early relative to the CDR3; the germline J gene fills the gap. This chain joins TRBV1 and TRBJ2-1; D possibly matches TRBD1 or TRBD2 (5 bases each). V lost 3 bases to trimming and J lost 7 bases, with 13 bases between them. Germline V lookup: CDR1 NSQYPW, CDR2 LRSPGD (reference sequence). The CDR3 consists of 14 residues. Partial CDR3 DNA: TGCACCTGCAGTGCGGGACGGCGCGGGGCTGAGCAGTTC. Protein: CTCSAGRRGAEQF. From start to end, the CDR3 is CTCSAGRRGAEQFF. Looking up the rest from reference TRBV1 and TRBJ2-1 gives the full variable domain: VTLLEQNPRWRLVPRGQAVNLRCILKNSQYPWMSWYQQDLQKQLQWLFTLRSPGDKEVKSLPGADYLATRVTDTELRLQVANMSQGRTLYCTCSAGRRGAEQFFGPGTRLTVL.

Notes on this clone: Gene names are the mouse ones. The sequence runs out 1 residue before the end of the CDR3; the remainder is reconstructed from the germline J gene. The chain combines TRBV19 with TRBJ1-3, with D perhaps TRBD1 (6 bases). V was shortened by 5 bases and J by 0 bases, with 12 bases between the two germline ends. The germline V gene encodes CDR1 FNHDT and CDR2 SITEND (reference sequence). The CDR3 loop spans 15 amino acids. The CDR3 loop is CASSPGQNSGNTLYF. Incomplete CDR3 DNA: TGTGCCAGCAGCCCTGGACAGAATTCTGGAAATACGCTCTAT.

A word on this clone: The genes are named according to mouse. The read terminates 1 residue before the CDR3 end, so the remaining end is supplied by the germline J gene. The chain joins TRBV12-2 to TRBJ2-7; 7 positions match TRBD2. Germline CDR1 is SGHLS and CDR2 is HYDKME. V lost 0 bases, J lost 6 bases, and 7 bases stayed unmatched. CDR3 length equals 14 residues. The part of the CDR3 DNA that was read is TGTGCCAGCTCTCTCGAATGGGGGGTTGGTGAACAGTAC. The encoded protein is CASSLEWGVGEQY. In full, the CDR3 reads CASSLEWGVGEQYF.

As concerns this clone: Gene names denote mouse genes. The CDR3 end is not reached by the read, which stops 1 residue before it; the germline J gene fills it in. The sample has other DNA sequences that encode this CDR3 too. V gene TRBV5 combines with J gene TRBJ2-7; 10 nucleotides agree with TRBD2. The CDR3 length is 14 residues. V was clipped by 4 bases and J by 4 bases; unmatched bases: 4. Germline V lookup: CDR1 LGHNA, CDR2 YNLKQL (reference sequence). The DNA read from the CDR3 is TGTGCCAGCAGCCGCCGGGACTGGGGTTATGAACAGTAC. It translates to CASSRRDWGYEQY. The whole CDR3 region reads CASSRRDWGYEQYF.

About this clone: Gene names and germline refer to mouse. The read comes to an end 1 residue before the CDR3 does, leaving the germline J gene to fill in the end. This sequence joins TRBV13-3 and TRBJ1-4; 8 bases are a match to TRBD1. Trimming took 3 bases from V and 2 from J; bases not matched to a gene: 3. The CDR3 consists of 15 residues. Per germline, CDR1 NNHDY and CDR2 SYVADS. CDR3 residues: CASSGGQGSNERLFF. CDR3 bases read: TGTGCCAGCAGTGGAGGACAGGGATCCAACGAAAGATTATTT.

About this clone itself: The gene names given are mouse names. The read falls 1 residue short of the CDR3 end, and the missing part is taken from the germline J gene. This chain uses TRBV14 with TRBJ2-2; the match to TRBD2 covers 10 bases. V was clipped by 5 bases and J by 5 bases; unmatched bases: 3. The CDR3 runs to 14 residues. CDR1 is SGHDT and CDR2 is FRDEAV in the germline V gene. The covered CDR3 bases are TGTGCCAGCAGCCTGGACTGGGGGACCGGGCAGCTCTAC. It is translated as CASSLDWGTGQLY. The full CDR3 protein is CASSLDWGTGQLYF. The variable domain in full, completed from reference TRBV14 and TRBJ2-2, reads EAGVTQSPRYAVLQEGQAVSFWCDPISGHDTLYWYQQPRDQGPQLLVYFRDEAVIDNSQLPSDRFSAVRPKGTNSTLKIQSAKQGDTATYLCASSLDWGTGQLYFGEGSKLTVL.

This clone was counted only a few times. Gene labels here are mouse ones. With the read ending 1 residue before the CDR3 end, the germline J gene is used to fill in that end. This rearrangement joins TRBV4 to TRBJ2-7, with 13 bases identical to TRBD2. Trimming took 4 bases from V and 7 from J; bases not matched to a gene: 4. CDR3 size: 14 residues. Germline values: CDR1 LGHDT, CDR2 YNNKQL (reference sequence). CDR3 loop: CASSSGLGGLEQYF. The CDR3 DNA, read in part, is TGTGCCAGCAGCTCCGGACTGGGGGGGCTCGAACAGTAC.

Of note for this clone: Any gene name here is a mouse gene name. The CDR3 end falls 1 residue outside the read, so it is completed with the germline J gene. The V gene is TRBV5, the J gene TRBJ1-3; 11 nucleotides match TRBD1. Losses at the gene ends were 1 base for V and 2 bases for J; bases not matched to a gene: 1. Per germline, CDR1 LGHNA and CDR2 YNLKQL (reference sequence). CDR3 length: 16 residues. The DNA read from the CDR3 is TGTGCCAGCAGCCAAGCGGGACAGGGGGCTGGAAATACGCTCTAT. This codes for CASSQAGQGAGNTLY. The CDR3 reads in full as CASSQAGQGAGNTLYF.

A note on this clone: Mouse germline and gene names are used. The read ends 1 residue shy of where the CDR3 ends; the end is completed using the germline J gene. The chain uses TRBV2 and TRBJ1-3; 8 nucleotides line up with TRBD1. The germline V gene encodes CDR1 LGHNA and CDR2 YSYQKL. The CDR3 spans 16 residues. Germline trimming cut 4 bases from V and 1 base from J; bases unmatched to any gene: 6. The sequenced part of the CDR3 DNA is TGTGCCAGCAGCCCCGGGCAGGGGGCGTCTGGAAATACGCTCTAT. Its protein product is CASSPGQGASGNTLY. The full-length CDR3 reads as CASSPGQGASGNTLYF.

In regard to this clone: Germline and genes: mouse. The read ends 1 residue early relative to the CDR3; the germline J gene fills the gap. The rearrangement uses TRBV20 and TRBJ1-5; D is ambiguous. Germline CDR1 is GFQATS and CDR2 is STVNSAI. This CDR3 is 13 amino acids long. V gave up 0 bases and J gave up 9 bases, with 12 bases separating them. The sequenced part of the CDR3 DNA is TGTGGTGCTAGGGATCATCAGTCCGGGGCTCCGCTT. Protein: CGARDHQSGAPL. The whole CDR3 region reads CGARDHQSGAPLF.

A note on this clone: Gene names denote mouse genes. The CDR3 end falls 1 residue outside the read, so it is completed with the germline J gene. This chain uses TRBV3 with TRBJ2-3, with TRBD2 identical over 9 bases. Germline V gene sequence: CDR1 SNHLY, CDR2 FYNGKV (reference sequence). The CDR3 loop spans 16 amino acids. The J segment lost 0 bases and the V segment lost 4 bases, leaving 5 bases of the junction unmatched. The CDR3: CASSSRLGASAETLYF. The DNA read from the CDR3 is TGTGCCAGCAGCTCCAGACTGGGGGCTAGTGCAGAAACGCTGTAT.

Notes on this clone: Gene labels here are mouse ones. The CDR3 extends 1 residue past the end of the read, so its final part is completed from the germline J gene. The V call is TRBV2, the J call TRBJ2-5, with D possibly being TRBD1 or TRBD2 (5 bases each). Germline V gene data show CDR1 as LGHNA and CDR2 as YSYQKL. There are 13 residues in the CDR3. With 5 bases removed from V and 2 bases from J, the gap between germline ends came to 8 bases. The CDR3 DNA, read in part, is TGTGCCAGCAGCGCCGGGGGCCAAGACACCCAGTAC. Amino acid sequence: CASSAGGQDTQY. The whole CDR3 sequence is CASSAGGQDTQYF.

With regard to this clone: Gene labels here are mouse ones. The read comes to an end 1 residue before the CDR3 does, leaving the germline J gene to fill in the end. The V gene is TRBV4, the J gene TRBJ1-3; a weak D match, TRBD1 (5 bases). This CDR3 has 14 amino acids. Germline CDR1 and CDR2: LGHDT and YNNKQL (reference sequence). Trimming pared 4 bases from V and 0 bases from J, leaving 7 bases between. The part of the CDR3 DNA that was read is TGTGCCAGCAGCTTTCAGGGTTCTGGAAATACGCTCTAT. Its translation is CASSFQGSGNTLY. The full CDR3 protein reads CASSFQGSGNTLYF.

Comments on this clone: The gene names given are mouse names. The CDR3 goes on 1 residue after the read ends, and that part is filled in from the germline J gene. This sequence joins TRBV26 and TRBJ1-6, with D perhaps matching TRBD1 (5 bases). TRBJ1-6 is classed as an ORF, of uncertain function. This CDR3 comprises 14 residues. The germline CDR1 and CDR2 sequences are KGHPV and FQNQEV (reference sequence). V dropped 0 bases and J dropped 10 bases, with 10 bases sitting between them. This CDR3 is CASSLSSGRSPLYF. The CDR3 DNA, read in part, is TGTGCCAGCAGTCTGTCGTCAGGGAGGTCGCCCCTCTAC.

About this clone: Gene names denote mouse genes. Read sequence stops 1 residue before the CDR3 end, and the germline J gene provides the missing end. The chain couples TRBV13-2 to TRBJ2-5, with 10 bases matching TRBD2. V dropped 3 bases and J dropped 4; count of bases not matched to a gene: 5. The germline CDR1 and CDR2 sequences are NNHNN and SYGAGS (reference sequence). The CDR3 runs to 15 residues. The CDR3 loop is CASGVTGTGEDTQYF. The CDR3 DNA, read in part, is TGTGCCAGCGGTGTCACCGGGACTGGGGAAGACACCCAGTAC.

A remark on this clone: Mouse names are used for the genes. The read ends 1 residue shy of where the CDR3 ends; the end is completed using the germline J gene. This chain connects TRBV1 to TRBJ2-5, with TRBD2 identical over 10 bases. The CDR3 sequence is 17 residues long. Germline V gives CDR1 NSQYPW, CDR2 LRSPGD (reference sequence). Germline trimming cut 0 bases from V and 1 base from J; bases unmatched to any gene: 4. CDR3 amino acids: CTCSADWGGADQDTQYF. The sequenced part of the CDR3 DNA is TGCACCTGCAGTGCAGACTGGGGGGGCGCGGACCAAGACACCCAGTAC.

For this clone: Each gene name is a mouse one. The read stops 1 residue short of the end of the CDR3; the missing end is completed from the germline J gene. Other DNA sequences of this sample code for an identical CDR3. The rearrangement uses TRBV2 and TRBJ1-1, with a tentative D call TRBD1 (6 bases). CDR3 size: 13 residues. Trimming stripped 0 bases from V and 4 bases from J, with 6 bases between. In germline, CDR1 is LGHNA, CDR2 YSYQKL. CDR3 bases read: TGTGCCAGCAGCCAAGACAGGGGCACAGAAGTCTTC. Translated, it gives CASSQDRGTEVF. The full CDR3 protein is CASSQDRGTEVFF.

As concerns this clone: Here the gene names and germline are mouse. Sequencing ends 1 residue short of the CDR3 end; the germline J gene provides the rest. The chain uses TRBV2 and TRBJ2-5; 7 nucleotides line up with TRBD2. J gave up 0 bases and V 0 bases, and 0 bases lay outside the gene matches. Looked up from germline, CDR1 is LGHNA and CDR2 is YSYQKL. The CDR3 totals 15 residues. The sequenced part of the CDR3 DNA is TGTGCCAGCAGCCAAGATGGGGGGAACCAAGACACCCAGTAC. Protein: CASSQDGGNQDTQY. The entire CDR3 reads CASSQDGGNQDTQYF.

On this clone: Gene names follow the mouse nomenclature. The read is 1 residue too short to cover the CDR3 end, so that end is filled in from the germline J gene. The rearrangement links TRBV26 to TRBJ2-7, with D perhaps matching TRBD2 (5 bases). Germline CDR1 and CDR2: KGHPV and FQNQEV (reference sequence). Trimming cost V 4 bases and J 4 bases, with 8 bases left between them. This CDR3 is 12 amino acids long. The CDR3 spells CASSPGRYEQYF. CDR3 DNA (partial): TGTGCCAGCAGTCCTGGGAGATATGAACAGTAC.

With regard to this clone: Mouse names are used for the genes. The sequenced CDR3 bases are TGTGCCAGCAGTGAGCCCTCATCGCTAGCAAACACAGAAGTCTTC. Its translation: CASSEPSSLANTEVF. The full CDR3 is CASSEPSSLANTEVFF. This chain uses TRBV13-1 with TRBJ1-1, with D unresolved. The CDR3 extends 1 residue past the end of the read, so its final part is completed from the germline J gene. The CDR3 is made up of 16 amino acids. Deletions cut 2 bases from V and 0 bases from J, with 14 bases between. Germline-derived CDR1 and CDR2 are NSHNY and SYGAGN.

This clone occurred once. The genes are named according to mouse. Sequencing ends 1 residue short of the CDR3 end; the germline J gene provides the rest. The genes are TRBV20 and TRBJ2-2, with D uncertain. The CDR3 sequence is 13 residues long. Trimming left V 2 bases short and J 0 bases short, with 4 bases between. Germline V gene sequence: CDR1 GFQATS, CDR2 STVNSAI. CDR3 DNA, as far as it was read: TGTGGTGCTAGGACAGCAAACACCGGGCAGCTCTAC. Its translation is CGARTANTGQLY. The complete CDR3 sequence is CGARTANTGQLYF.

The count of this clone is one. Gene names and germline match the mouse. The read terminates 1 residue ahead of where the CDR3 ends, so the germline J gene completes it. The J gene is TRBJ1-3, the V gene TRBV13-2; D not certain. Trimming shortened V by 6 bases and J by 2 bases, and 0 bases separated the two germline ends. Looked up from germline, CDR1 is NNHNN and CDR2 is SYGAGS (reference sequence). The CDR3 length is 10 residues. The CDR3 DNA, read in part, is TGTGCCAGCGCTGGAAATACGCTCTAT. It codes for CASAGNTLY. In full, the CDR3 reads CASAGNTLYF.

This clone was observed a handful of times. The germline and genes are mouse ones. The read ends 1 residue before the CDR3 terminus; that terminus is restored from the germline J gene. The V call is TRBV13-2, the J call TRBJ2-7, with 7 positions matching TRBD1. The CDR3 runs to 14 residues. Germline values: CDR1 NNHNN, CDR2 SYGAGS (reference sequence). V was pared by 3 bases and J by 3 bases, with 6 bases of the junction left unmatched. The covered CDR3 bases are TGTGCCAGCGGTGCCTGGGACAGAGACTATGAACAGTAC. It is translated as CASGAWDRDYEQY. The full CDR3 sequence reads CASGAWDRDYEQYF.

As regards this clone: Gene names follow the mouse nomenclature. The DNA ends 1 residue before the CDR3 does, and the rest of the CDR3 is filled in from the germline J gene. The chain has TRBV13-1 and TRBJ1-1; 7 bases match TRBD1. The CDR3 contains 12 residues. V trimming: 3 bases; J trimming: 8 bases; junction bases outside the gene matches: 4. CDR1 is NSHNY and CDR2 is SYGAGN in the germline V gene. The CDR3: CASSVTGTEVFF. The sequenced CDR3 bases are TGTGCCAGCAGTGTGACAGGGACGGAAGTCTTC.

On this clone: Gene labels here are mouse ones. The read terminates 1 residue before the CDR3 end, so the remaining end is supplied by the germline J gene. At the DNA level, this CDR3 is encoded by other sequences in the same sample as well. The V call is TRBV16, the J call TRBJ2-3; the D is unclear. CDR1 SGHSA and CDR2 FRNQAP come from the germline V gene. This CDR3 has 14 residues. V shed 1 base and J shed 0 bases, with 5 bases lying between them. CDR3 sequence reads: CASSLASSAETLYF. The DNA read from the CDR3 is TGTGCAAGCAGCTTAGCTTCTAGTGCAGAAACGCTGTAT.

Details on this clone: The germline and genes are mouse ones. The CDR3 end lies 1 residue beyond the end of the read and is filled in from the germline J gene. J is TRBJ2-7 and V is TRBV3, with D hard to call. V lost 6 bases and J 4 bases, leaving 10 bases between the germline ends. The germline gives CDR1 SNHLY, CDR2 FYNGKV (reference sequence). The CDR3 is made up of 12 amino acids. The DNA read from the CDR3 is TGTGCCAGCAGTCGGGTCCTTTATGAACAGTAC. Protein product: CASSRVLYEQY. The entire CDR3 protein is CASSRVLYEQYF.

Concerning this clone: Gene names denote mouse genes. The DNA ends 1 residue before the CDR3 does, and the rest of the CDR3 is filled in from the germline J gene. This chain links TRBV12-2 with TRBJ1-2, with D unclear. CDR1 and CDR2 (germline): SGHLS, HYDKME. V was clipped by 0 bases and J by 0 bases, with 4 bases between them. The CDR3 contains 13 residues. CDR3 bases read: TGTGCCAGCTCTCTCGATGCAAACTCCGACTACACC. Translated, it gives CASSLDANSDYT. The whole CDR3 is CASSLDANSDYTF.

This clone has just a few counts. The genes are named according to mouse. The read comes to an end 1 residue before the CDR3 does, leaving the germline J gene to fill in the end. The chain carries TRBV15 and TRBJ2-7; TRBD1 matches 8 bases. V lost 4 bases and J lost 7; bases outside the gene matches: 3. The germline gives CDR1 SGHND, CDR2 FRSKSL. This CDR3 contains 12 residues. CDR3 DNA (partial): TGTGCCAGCAGTTCACAGGGGGACGAACAGTAC. Its translation: CASSSQGDEQY. The CDR3 as a whole reads CASSSQGDEQYF.